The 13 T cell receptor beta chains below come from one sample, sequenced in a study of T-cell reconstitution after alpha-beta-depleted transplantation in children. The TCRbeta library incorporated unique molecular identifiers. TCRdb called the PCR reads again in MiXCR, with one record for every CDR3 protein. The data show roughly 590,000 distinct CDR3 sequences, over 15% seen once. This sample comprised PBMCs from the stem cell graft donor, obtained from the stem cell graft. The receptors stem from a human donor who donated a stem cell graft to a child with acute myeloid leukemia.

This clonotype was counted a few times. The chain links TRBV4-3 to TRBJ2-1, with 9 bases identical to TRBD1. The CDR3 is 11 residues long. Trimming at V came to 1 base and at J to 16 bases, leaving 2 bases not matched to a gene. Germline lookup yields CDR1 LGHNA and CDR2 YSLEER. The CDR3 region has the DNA TGCGCCAGCAGCCAAGGGACAGGGGTATTCTTC. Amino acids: CASSQGTGVFF.

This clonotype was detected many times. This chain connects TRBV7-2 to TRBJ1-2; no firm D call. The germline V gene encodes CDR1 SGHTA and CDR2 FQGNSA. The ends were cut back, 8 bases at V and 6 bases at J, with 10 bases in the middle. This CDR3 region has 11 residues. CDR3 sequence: CASFQVDGYTF. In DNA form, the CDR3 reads TGTGCCAGCTTTCAGGTCGATGGCTACACCTTC.

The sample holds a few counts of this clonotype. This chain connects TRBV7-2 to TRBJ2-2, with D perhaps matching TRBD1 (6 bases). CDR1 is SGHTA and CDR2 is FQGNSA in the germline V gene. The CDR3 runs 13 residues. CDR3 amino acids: CGRRGLSGGELFF. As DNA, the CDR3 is TGTGGCAGAAGGGGGTTAAGTGGCGGGGAGCTGTTTTTT.

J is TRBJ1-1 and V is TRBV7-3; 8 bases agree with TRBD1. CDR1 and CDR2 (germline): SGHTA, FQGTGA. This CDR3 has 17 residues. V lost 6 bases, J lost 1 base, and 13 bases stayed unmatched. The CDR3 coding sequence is TGTGCCAGCAGTTTACAGGGGGGACCCCACCCGAACACTGAAGCTTTCTTT. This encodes CASSLQGGPHPNTEAFF.

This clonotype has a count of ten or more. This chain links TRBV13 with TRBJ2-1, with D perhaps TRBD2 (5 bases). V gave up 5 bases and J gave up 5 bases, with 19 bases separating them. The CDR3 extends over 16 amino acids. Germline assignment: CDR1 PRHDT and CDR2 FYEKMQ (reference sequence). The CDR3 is CASSRRRSGGDNEQFF. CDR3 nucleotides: TGTGCCAGCAGCCGCCGTAGGAGCGGAGGCGACAATGAGCAGTTCTTC.

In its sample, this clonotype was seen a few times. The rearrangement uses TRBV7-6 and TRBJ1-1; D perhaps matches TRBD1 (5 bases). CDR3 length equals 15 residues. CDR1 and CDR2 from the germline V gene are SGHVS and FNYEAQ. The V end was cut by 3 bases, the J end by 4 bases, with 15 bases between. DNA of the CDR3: TGTGCCAGCAGCTTCCCCGGGGAGCAGGGCACTGAAGCTTTCTTT. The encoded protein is CASSFPGEQGTEAFF. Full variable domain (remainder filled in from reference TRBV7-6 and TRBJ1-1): GAGVSQSPRYKVTKRGQDVALRCDPISGHVSLYWYRQALGQGPEFLTYFNYEAQQDKSGLPNDRFSAERPEGSISTLTIQRTEQRDSAMYRCASSFPGEQGTEAFFGQGTRLTVV.

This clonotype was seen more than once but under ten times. In DNA form, the CDR3 reads TGTGCCAGCAGCCCCGACAGGACATCTAAAGAGACCCAGTACTTC. Protein product: CASSPDRTSKETQYF. The rearrangement joins TRBV6-5 to TRBJ2-5; tentative D call: TRBD1 (6 bases). Per the germline V gene, CDR1 is MNHEY and CDR2 is SVGAGI. The ends were cut back, 6 bases at V and 3 bases at J, with 17 bases in the middle. The CDR3 consists of 15 residues.

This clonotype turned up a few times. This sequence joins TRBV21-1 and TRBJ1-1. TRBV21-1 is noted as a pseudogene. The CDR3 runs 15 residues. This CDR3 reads CASSKVSHLNTEAFF. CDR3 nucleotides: TGTGCCAGCAGCAAAGTATCTCATCTGAACACTGAAGCTTTCTTT.

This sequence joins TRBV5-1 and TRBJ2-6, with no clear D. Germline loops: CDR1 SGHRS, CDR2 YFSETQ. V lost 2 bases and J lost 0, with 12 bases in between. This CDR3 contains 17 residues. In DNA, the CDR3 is TGCGCCAGCAGCTTAGGGCACCAAAGCTCTGGGGCCAACGTCCTGACTTTC. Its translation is CASSLGHQSSGANVLTF.

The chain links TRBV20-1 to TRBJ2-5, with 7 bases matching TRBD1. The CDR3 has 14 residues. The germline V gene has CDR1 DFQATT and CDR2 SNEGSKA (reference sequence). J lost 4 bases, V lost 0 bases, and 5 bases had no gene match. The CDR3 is CSARDLPGGETQYF. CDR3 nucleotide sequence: TGCAGTGCTAGAGATCTTCCAGGGGGAGAGACCCAGTACTTC.

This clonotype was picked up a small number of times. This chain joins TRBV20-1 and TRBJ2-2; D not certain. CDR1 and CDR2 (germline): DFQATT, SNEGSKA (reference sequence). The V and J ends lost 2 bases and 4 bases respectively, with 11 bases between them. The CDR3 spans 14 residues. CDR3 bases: TGCAGTGCTAGAACAGCTCTGGGCACCGGGGAGCTGTTTTTT. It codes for CSARTALGTGELFF.

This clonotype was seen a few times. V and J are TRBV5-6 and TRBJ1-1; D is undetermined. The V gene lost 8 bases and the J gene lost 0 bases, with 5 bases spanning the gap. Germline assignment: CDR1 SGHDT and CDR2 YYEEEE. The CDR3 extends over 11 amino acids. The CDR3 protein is CASQVNTEAFF. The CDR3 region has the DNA TGTGCCAGTCAGGTGAACACTGAAGCTTTCTTT.

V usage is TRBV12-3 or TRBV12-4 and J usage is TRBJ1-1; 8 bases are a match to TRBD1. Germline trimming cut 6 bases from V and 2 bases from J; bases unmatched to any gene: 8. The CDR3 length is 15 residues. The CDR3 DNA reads TGTGCCAGCAGCCCTCGACAGGGGAAAAACACTGAAGCTTTCTTT. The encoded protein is CASSPRQGKNTEAFF.